These 27 T cell receptor beta chains were all obtained from the same sample, sequenced in a study of shared clonotypes between healthy human individuals. The table came from immunoSEQ multiplex PCR; TCRdb's copy has only in-frame clones and leaves some out. The data show fewer than 850,000 clones, with approximately 79% seen just once and 1.8% held by the top ten. Sample: memory CD4+ T cells sorted from blood. Subset defined: CD45RA-negative fraction. Receptors were obtained from a woman aged 25 to 39 in good health.

The rearrangement joins TRBV6-6 to TRBJ2-3, with D uncertain. Germline values: CDR1 MNHNY, CDR2 SVGAGI (reference sequence). The CDR3 is made up of 15 amino acids. V lost 6 bases, J lost 2 bases, and 15 bases lay in between. CDR3 in amino acids: CASRAWVDLTDTQYF. DNA of the CDR3: TGTGCCAGCAGAGCCTGGGTAGACCTCACAGATACGCAGTATTTT.

The CDR3 DNA reads TGCAGCGGGGGACTAGCGGGAGTGTTTGGGTCCTACAATGAGCAGTTCTTC. It specifies CSGGLAGVFGSYNEQFF. This sequence joins TRBV29-1 and TRBJ2-1, with 14 bases identical to TRBD2. After removal of 7 bases from V and 1 base from J, the junction contained 9 bases not matched to a gene. CDR3 length equals 17 residues. Germline CDR1 SQVTM, CDR2 ANQGSEA.

The chain is built from TRBV2 and TRBJ2-5; 11 bases line up with TRBD2. V lost 6 bases to trimming and J lost 5 bases; unmatched junction nucleotides: 11. This CDR3 has 16 amino acids. Looked up from germline, CDR1 is SNHLY and CDR2 is FYNNEI. In nucleotides, the CDR3 is TGTGCCAGCAGAACAACTAGCGGGAGCCCTGGGGAGACCCAGTACTTC. It yields the protein CASRTTSGSPGETQYF.

The chain uses TRBV19 and TRBJ2-2, with TRBD2 identical over 10 bases. The trim removed 5 bases at V and 0 bases at J, leaving 3 bases unmatched. Looked up from germline, CDR1 is LNHDA and CDR2 is SQIVND (reference sequence). The CDR3 has 16 amino acids. CDR3 loop: CASSASGSPNTGELFF. The CDR3 DNA reads as TGTGCCAGTAGTGCTAGCGGGAGCCCGAACACCGGGGAGCTGTTTTTT.

The chain recombines TRBV27 with TRBJ2-5; TRBD1 matches at 7 bases. Germline trimming cut 7 bases from V and 4 bases from J; bases unmatched to any gene: 6. Germline CDR1 and CDR2: MNHEY and SMNVEV (reference sequence). The CDR3 is made up of 13 amino acids. The CDR3 nucleotides read TGTGCCAGCATCGACAGGGTACGAGAGACCCAGTACTTC. Translated, it gives CASIDRVRETQYF.

V is TRBV7-2 and J is TRBJ2-4; unclear D gene. The germline V gene has CDR1 SGHTA and CDR2 FQGNSA. This CDR3 region has 14 residues. Trimming took 3 bases from V and 0 from J, leaving 6 bases between them. CDR3 residues: CASSFAIAKNIQYF. DNA for the CDR3: TGTGCCAGCAGCTTCGCGATAGCCAAAAACATTCAGTACTTC.

This clone occurred once. This could be a read error, since a much larger clone is one nucleotide away. DNA for the CDR3: TGTGCCAGCTCACTGGTGAACACTGAAGCTTTCTTT. As protein: CASSLVNTEAFF. This sequence joins TRBV18 and TRBJ1-1, with unresolved D. V shed 4 bases and J shed 0 bases, with 3 bases lying between them. The CDR3 covers 12 residues. Germline loops: CDR1 KGHSH, CDR2 LQKENI.

This chain links TRBV19 with TRBJ2-3; 7 nucleotides align to TRBD2. Trimming removed 0 bases from V and 1 base from J; junction bases left unmatched: 13. Germline CDR1 is LNHDA and CDR2 is SQIVND (reference sequence). This CDR3 has 19 residues. CDR3 loop: CASSIDGAGVNGRTDTQYF. CDR3 nucleotides: TGTGCCAGTAGTATAGACGGCGCGGGAGTTAACGGGCGCACAGATACGCAGTATTTT. Drawing the rest from reference TRBV19 and TRBJ2-3, the complete variable domain is DGGITQSPKYLFRKEGQNVTLSCEQNLNHDAMYWYRQDPGQGLRLIYYSQIVNDFQKGDIAEGYSVSREKKESFPLTVTSAQKNPTAFYLCASSIDGAGVNGRTDTQYFGPGTRLTVL.

The rearrangement uses TRBV5-4 and TRBJ2-7; 14 bases map to TRBD2. The CDR3 consists of 17 residues. Looked up from germline, CDR1 is SGHNT and CDR2 is YYREEE (reference sequence). The J segment lost 3 bases and the V segment lost 3 bases, leaving 8 bases of the junction unmatched. The CDR3 loop reads CASSSGTSGSFHYEQYF. The CDR3, as DNA: TGTGCCAGCAGCTCCGGGACTAGCGGGAGCTTTCACTACGAGCAGTACTTC.

V gene TRBV5-4 combines with J gene TRBJ2-7, with 8 positions matching TRBD2. After removal of 3 bases from V and 2 bases from J, the junction contained 10 bases not matched to a gene. The CDR3 covers 16 residues. The germline CDR1 and CDR2 sequences are SGHNT and YYREEE (reference sequence). The CDR3 here is CASSSQAGVATYEQYF. The DNA of the CDR3 is TGTGCCAGCAGCTCCCAAGCGGGAGTGGCCACCTACGAGCAGTACTTC.

The genes are TRBV7-9 and TRBJ1-2; D remains unclear. The CDR3 has 14 amino acids. V lost 8 bases, J lost 0 bases, and 13 bases lay in between. Germline V lookup: CDR1 SEHNR, CDR2 FQNEAQ (reference sequence). CDR3 DNA: TGTGCCAGCGGAAAACAGCTTACTAACTATGGCTACACCTTC. Its translation is CASGKQLTNYGYTF.

This clone has at least ten counts. The chain uses TRBV6-4 and TRBJ2-3, with D uncertain. CDR3 size: 16 residues. CDR1 and CDR2 (germline): MRHNA, SNTAGT. The ends were cut back, 3 bases at V and 0 bases at J, with 13 bases in the middle. CDR3 residues: CASSDNSHSSTDTQYF. The CDR3 nucleotides read TGTGCCAGCAGTGATAACAGCCACTCTAGCACAGATACGCAGTATTTT.

This clone turned up a few times. This chain joins TRBV5-1 and TRBJ2-6; 10 nucleotides match TRBD1. J lost 2 bases, V lost 1 base, and 6 bases had no gene match. Germline CDR1 and CDR2: SGHRS and YFSETQ. The CDR3 spans 18 residues. The CDR3: CASSLRGQGEAGANVLTF. CDR3 DNA: TGCGCCAGCAGCTTGAGAGGACAGGGGGAGGCTGGGGCCAACGTCCTGACTTTC.

The V and J genes are TRBV6-5 and TRBJ2-7; TRBD1 matches at 8 bases. With 5 bases clipped from V and 5 bases from J, the junction kept 5 bases outside the gene matches. Germline lookup yields CDR1 MNHEY and CDR2 SVGAGI. CDR3 length: 13 amino acids. CDR3 in amino acids: CASSVGQGHEQYF. CDR3 DNA sequence: TGTGCCAGCAGTGTAGGACAGGGCCACGAGCAGTACTTC.

The count of this clone is one. This sequence joins TRBV28 and TRBJ1-1; tentative D call: TRBD1 (5 bases). Trimming left V 8 bases short and J 1 base short, with 17 bases between. Germline CDR1 MDHEN, CDR2 SYDVKM. The CDR3 contains 15 residues. Written as DNA, the CDR3 is TGTGCCAGCCGTCCGTCGAGGGGAGCGAACACTGAAGCTTTCTTT. This translates into CASRPSRGANTEAFF.

The chain links TRBV7-9 to TRBJ2-2, with D possibly TRBD2 on 5 matching bases. CDR3 size: 14 residues. Trimming stripped 1 base from V and 7 bases from J, with 10 bases between. Germline values: CDR1 SEHNR, CDR2 FQNEAQ (reference sequence). This CDR3 reads CASSLEDGNGELFF. The CDR3 DNA reads TGTGCCAGCAGCTTAGAGGACGGGAACGGGGAGCTGTTTTTT.

The J gene is TRBJ2-1, the V gene TRBV30; D uncertain. CDR3 length: 13 amino acids. Germline CDR1 reads GTSNPN; CDR2 reads SVGIG (reference sequence). Between the trimmed V and J ends, which lost 3 bases and 0 bases, there was a span of 6 bases. CDR3 sequence reads: CAWRLSSYNEQFF. The CDR3 DNA reads as TGTGCCTGGAGGTTAAGCTCCTACAATGAGCAGTTCTTC.

This sequence joins TRBV19 and TRBJ2-3; 7 nucleotides line up with TRBD1. Germline V gene data show CDR1 as LNHDA and CDR2 as SQIVND (reference sequence). The CDR3 has 17 residues. Germline trimming cut 6 bases from V and 0 bases from J; bases unmatched to any gene: 12. The CDR3 sequence: CASRRTGTAFSTDTQYF. The CDR3 nucleotides are TGTGCCAGTAGAAGAACCGGGACAGCTTTTAGCACAGATACGCAGTATTTT.

The chain combines TRBV18 with TRBJ2-7, with D perhaps TRBD1 (6 bases). CDR3 length: 13 residues. CDR1 and CDR2 (germline): KGHSH, LQKENI. V shed 4 bases and J shed 3 bases, with 10 bases lying between them. Here the CDR3 DNA reads TGTGCCAGCTCACTCCGGACAGACTACGAGCAGTACTTC. Residues: CASSLRTDYEQYF.

The V and J genes are TRBV2 and TRBJ2-7, with D unclear. V lost 8 bases to trimming and J lost 2 bases, with 13 bases between them. The CDR3 length is 13 residues. Germline V gene lookup returns CDR1 SNHLY and CDR2 FYNNEI. CDR3 bases: TGTGCCAGCTCAAAGGACCCGCCCTACGAGCAGTACTTC. Its translation is CASSKDPPYEQYF.

This chain connects TRBV27 to TRBJ2-7; D is uncertain. The germline CDR1 and CDR2 sequences are MNHEY and SMNVEV (reference sequence). The germline V and J ends were trimmed by 4 bases and 2 bases, with 15 bases remaining between them. The CDR3 sequence is 15 residues long. This CDR3 reads CASSSSHGVTYEQYF. CDR3 bases: TGTGCCAGCAGTTCCTCCCATGGGGTTACCTACGAGCAGTACTTC.

The V call is TRBV10-3, the J call TRBJ1-2; D gene ambiguous. V was shortened by 0 bases and J by 4 bases, with 9 bases between the two germline ends. Germline loops: CDR1 ENHRY, CDR2 SYGVKD. The CDR3 runs to 14 residues. This CDR3 reads CAISESGSLYGYTF. In DNA form, the CDR3 reads TGTGCCATCAGTGAGTCGGGCAGCCTCTATGGCTACACCTTC.

This clone has just a few counts. The V gene is TRBV28, the J gene TRBJ2-7; 9 nucleotides agree with TRBD1. CDR1 and CDR2 from the germline V gene are MDHEN and SYDVKM. After removal of 6 bases from V and 5 bases from J, the junction contained 5 bases not matched to a gene. CDR3 length: 13 residues. The CDR3 reads CASRRQGVNEQYF. The CDR3 DNA is TGTGCCAGCAGGAGACAGGGGGTGAACGAGCAGTACTTC.

This rearrangement joins TRBV2 to TRBJ1-1; tentatively, D is TRBD1 (5 bases). The V and J ends lost 6 bases and 6 bases respectively, with 17 bases between them. Germline V gene data show CDR1 as SNHLY and CDR2 as FYNNEI. The CDR3 extends over 14 amino acids. CDR3 sequence reads: CASSKGIVKAEAFF. The CDR3 nucleotides are TGTGCCAGCAGCAAGGGGATCGTGAAGGCTGAAGCTTTCTTT.

This clone has just a few counts. This rearrangement joins TRBV6-6 to TRBJ2-3; TRBD2 matches at 8 bases. The CDR3 spans 16 residues. J gave up 3 bases and V 0 bases, and 5 bases lay outside the gene matches. Germline CDR1 is MNHNY and CDR2 is SVGAGI (reference sequence). The CDR3 DNA follows: TGTGCCAGCAGTTACTCATGGACTAGCCAAACAGATACGCAGTATTTT. This sequence encodes CASSYSWTSQTDTQYF.

This clone was seen a few times. V is TRBV19 and J is TRBJ2-3, with D hard to call. The CDR3 is 14 residues long. CDR1 is LNHDA, CDR2 SQIVND, per germline (reference sequence). With 7 bases removed from V and 5 bases from J, the gap between germline ends came to 16 bases. The CDR3 coding sequence is TGTGCCAGTATGTTGGTAGGACGCGAAGATACGCAGTATTTT. Amino acids: CASMLVGREDTQYF.

The gene calls are TRBV19 and TRBJ1-5, with 10 bases matching TRBD1. This CDR3 is 15 amino acids long. Germline CDR1 is LNHDA and CDR2 is SQIVND (reference sequence). With V trimmed by 8 bases and J by 3 bases, 7 bases remained unmatched. CDR3: CASQLGQGYNQPQHF. The CDR3 DNA reads as TGTGCCAGTCAGCTGGGACAGGGGTACAATCAGCCCCAGCATTTT.